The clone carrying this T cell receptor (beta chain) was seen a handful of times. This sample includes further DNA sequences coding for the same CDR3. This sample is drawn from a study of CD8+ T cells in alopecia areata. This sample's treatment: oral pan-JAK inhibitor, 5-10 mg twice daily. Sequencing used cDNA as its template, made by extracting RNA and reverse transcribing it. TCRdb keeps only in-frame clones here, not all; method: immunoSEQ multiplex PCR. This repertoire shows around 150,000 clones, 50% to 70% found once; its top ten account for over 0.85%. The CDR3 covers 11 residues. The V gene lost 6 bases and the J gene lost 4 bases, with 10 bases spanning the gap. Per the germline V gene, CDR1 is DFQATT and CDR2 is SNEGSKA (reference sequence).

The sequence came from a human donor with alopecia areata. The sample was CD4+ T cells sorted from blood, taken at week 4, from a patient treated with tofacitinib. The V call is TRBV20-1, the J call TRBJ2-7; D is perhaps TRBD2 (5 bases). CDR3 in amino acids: CSARGSYEQYF. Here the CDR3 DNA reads TGCAGTGCCCGGGGTTCGTACGAGCAGTACTTC.